The entry below describes one T cell receptor beta chain. Which antigen it targets is not known. No quality values exist for individual bases; no much larger clone is one base distant. V has 3 bases trimmed and J has 1 base trimmed; junction bases matching no gene number 13. From a lookup of the germline V gene (reference sequence), CDR1 and CDR2 are GTSNPN and SVGIG. Measured from the cysteine to the phenylalanine, the CDR3 is 18 residues long. CDR3 DNA only is kept here, 54 bases in frame from base 1. The sample belongs to a study of cytomegalovirus exposure and HLA in healthy donors (dated 2017 in TCRdb). Context from the whole study: The 650 to 800 repertoires of the first cohort and the approximately 130 validation repertoires were produced on the same platform, according to a later analysis. The study aimed to test whether cataloging public T cell receptors could reveal signatures of past pathogen exposure. A separate validation cohort of 100 to 150 different subjects was used in addition to the roughly 670-subject first cohort. The study combined high-throughput TCR immunosequencing, statistical association of individual TCRs with disease status, and machine learning to predict cytomegalovirus infection status. Results and caveats for the whole study, not just this receptor: In a later analysis, TCRs clustered in the first cohort were found to also tend to co-occur in the approximately 120 validation repertoires, with roughly 93% of cluster scores above 0. A later analysis lacked HLA typing for the validation cohort, so it scored co-occurrence in that cohort across all 110 or so repertoires. It was suggested by the authors that the approach could potentially be generalized to other disease states and immunological phenotypes. Cytomegalovirus status was reported to be diagnosed by the classifier with high specificity and sensitivity in both the original and validation cohorts. A total of fewer than 200 TCR beta chains were listed by the study as associated with cytomegalovirus. A few of the identified cytomegalovirus-associated TCR beta chains were confirmed in vitro to be specific for cytomegalovirus antigens. While some public TCRs were present in many individuals, most TCR sequences turned up only very rarely across donors.

The donors were included in the validation cohort of some 110 subjects, a group kept apart from the roughly 610-subject first cohort. The library was produced with the immunoSEQ multiplex PCR assay. In the original analysis: A statistical classification framework was built to diagnose cytomegalovirus status from the catalog of TCR beta chain sequences. The table comes from immuneACCESS by way of TCRdb, which keeps in-frame sequences with V and J called. Part of the clones is missing from these tables; in studies checked, under half for an unresolved V gene and the rest for unknown reasons. From that table come the V and J calls and clone size; the DNA was used to work out D and trimming. A total of almost 75,000 clones appear in this sample, around four fifths of them only once. The ten most abundant clones make up around 3% of the sample.

This chain joins TRBV30 to TRBJ1-3, with 9 middle bases fitting TRBD1. This receptor was identified in a man aged 25 to 40 in good health and CMV-seronegative. Source material: PBMCs. The DNA reads as follows: TGTGCCTGGAGAGCCGGGACAGGGTCCCCAATTTCTGGAAACACCATATATTTT. Translated, it gives CAWRAGTGSPISGNTIYF.